This T cell receptor (beta chain) stems from a study of T cell repertoires in cytomegalovirus infection. Study-level background: TCR beta signatures that were public indicated CMV infection and matching HLA type.

Study-wide findings and caveats: Identification of carriers of CMV plus the relevant HLA was achieved through cumulative public TCR beta family frequency. CMV-specific TCR beta clonotypes restricted by HLA-C were the ones dominating the ex vivo response.

Each CDR3 protein gets one entry after TCRdb re-called the reads with MiXCR. The sample holds about 190,000 distinct CDR3 sequences, approximately 30% seen once. CDR1 is DFQATT and CDR2 is SNEGSKA in the germline V gene (reference sequence). V was trimmed by 4 bases and J by 2 bases, leaving 18 bases between them. There are 15 residues in the CDR3. Regarding this clonotype: Its antigen remains unknown.

The TCR was taken from a human donor in good health (CMV status not recorded). Some clones in this sample may be carry-over from other donors' samples. The chain carries TRBV20-1 and TRBJ2-7; D is unresolved. The sample taken for sequencing was PBMCs. CDR3 DNA sequence: TGCAGTGCTAACCCCCCGCAGGTCGTGGCCTACGAGCAGTACTTC. Translated, it gives CSANPPQVVAYEQYF.